This T cell receptor (beta chain) was recorded in a study of blood T cell repertoires in COVID-19 (dated by TCRdb to the early 2020s). For the wider study: Collaborator samples came from the United States, Italy and Spain and covered acute and convalescent phases of COVID-19. Deeply sampled blood TCRbeta repertoires from subjects exposed to, actively infected with, or recovered from COVID-19 were included in the dataset. HLA class I and class II types, where available, came from metadata supplied by the sample provider rather than from assay-based typing. Samples were obtained from the ongoing ImmuneRACE study (first 160 participants) and from 1,000 to 1,500 subjects provided by 6 global collaborators. Sample metadata almost always included a de-identified subject ID, COVID-19 status, age in years and sex. The material from the prospective study consisted of cDNA or gDNA derived from T cells, B-cell-depleted T cells, or PBMCs. The repertoires were released in a freely available public database meant as a resource for research on the immune response to SARS-CoV-2. Results the study describes overall, beyond this receptor: Clinical and demographic metadata were provided uncurated, with the amount varying by source and participant.

TCRbeta CDR3 regions were amplified from genomic DNA by means of the immunoSEQ Assay, a bias-controlled multiplex PCR. The published analysis was carried out like this. The number of nucleated cells in each sample was estimated by amplification of reference gene primers within the assay. To quantify the absolute abundance of each unique TCRbeta CDR3 rearrangement, sequence reads were collapsed and filtered. For each sample, productive Simpson clonality was calculated by taking the square root of Simpson's diversity index across productive rearrangements. TCRdb's version of the immuneACCESS table is confined to in-frame rearrangements and falls short of the full clone set. An unresolved V gene accounts for under half of the shortfall where checked; the remainder is of unknown origin. V, J and clone size are those of that table, while D and trimming were read from the DNA. This sample lists around 170,000 clones; approximately 85% were detected once. Roughly 9% of the sample is in the top ten clones.

As for this clone: The antigen it recognizes is unknown. Base qualities are not recorded, but no much larger clone differs from it by a single base.

In the prospective study, participants were about 18 to 100 years old, resided in approximately 25 geographic areas of the United States, and were enrolled through a virtual design. Cohort assignment in the prospective study relied on participant-reported clinical history from a screening survey and a study questionnaire. For ImmuneRACE Cohort 3, a participant was defined as recovered based on two consecutive negative NP/OP PCR tests, clearance by a healthcare professional, or resolution of symptoms. In the prospective study, mobile phlebotomists collected whole blood, serum and a nasopharyngeal or oropharyngeal swab from each participant. Prospective study participants could optionally give additional blood draws and questionnaires over a 2-month period. Blood samples from the prospective study were shipped frozen or at room temperature prior to DNA extraction. Taken from cysteine to phenylalanine, the CDR3 has 15 residues. CDR3 DNA is the only sequence kept; it has 45 bases, read in frame from the first base. Reading the germline V gene gives CDR1 MNHEY and CDR2 SVGAGI. V lost 4 bases and J lost 3 bases, and the count of bases not matched to a germline gene is 4.

The receptor chain draws on TRBV6-5 and TRBJ1-2, with 11 bases matching TRBD1. Sequenced input: PBMCs or T cells enriched from blood (not recorded which). This sequence originates from a woman under 30 who had recovered from COVID-19. The DNA is TGTGCCAGCAGTTCCCGGGACAGGGGGTACTATGGCTACACCTTC. This yields the protein CASSSRDRGYYGYTF.